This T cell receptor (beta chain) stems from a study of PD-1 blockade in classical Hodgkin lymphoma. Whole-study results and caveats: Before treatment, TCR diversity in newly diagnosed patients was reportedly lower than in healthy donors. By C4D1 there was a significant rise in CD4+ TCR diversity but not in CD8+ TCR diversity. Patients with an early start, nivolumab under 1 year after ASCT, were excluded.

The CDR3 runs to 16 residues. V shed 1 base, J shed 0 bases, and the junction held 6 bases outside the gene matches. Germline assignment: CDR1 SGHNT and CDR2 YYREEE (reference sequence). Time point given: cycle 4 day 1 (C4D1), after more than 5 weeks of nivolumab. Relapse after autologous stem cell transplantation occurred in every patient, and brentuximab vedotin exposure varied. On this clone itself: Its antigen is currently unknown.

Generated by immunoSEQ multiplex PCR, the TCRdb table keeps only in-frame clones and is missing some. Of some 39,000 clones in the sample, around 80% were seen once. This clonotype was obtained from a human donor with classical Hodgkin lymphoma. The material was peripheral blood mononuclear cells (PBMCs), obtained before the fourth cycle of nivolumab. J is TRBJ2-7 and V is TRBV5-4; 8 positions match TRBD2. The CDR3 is CASSLWRGVNSYEQYF. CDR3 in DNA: TGTGCCAGCAGCTTGTGGCGGGGGGTCAACTCCTACGAGCAGTACTTC.